This T cell receptor (beta chain) comes out of a study of beta chain features in type 1 diabetes. Study-wide points: Type 1 diabetes patients showed a moderate but significant shortening of TCRB CDR3s in all four CD4+ subsets.

V lost 4 bases, J lost 6 bases, and 8 bases stayed unmatched. Germline V lookup: CDR1 MDHEN, CDR2 SYDVKM. This CDR3 spans 14 amino acids. CD45RO/CCR7/CD25/CD127/CD95/CD27 separated CD4+ naive, central memory, regulatory and stem cell-like memory cells by sorting. The whole isolated RNA underwent reverse transcription, so sequencing captured expressed TCRB transcripts. Profiled with immunoSEQ multiplex PCR; TCRdb holds only in-frame clones, not every one. The table shows 95,000 to 150,000 clones, with roughly 15% occurring only once. On this clone itself: Its cognate antigen is unknown.

This sequence was found in a man aged 30-40 years with type 1 diabetes. Sequencing input: central memory CD4+ T cells from blood. The chain employs TRBV28 and TRBJ2-7, with 8 bases lining up with TRBD1. In DNA form, the CDR3 reads TGTGCCAGCAGTTCTGGACAGGGCAGTAGCGAGCAGTACTTC. Its protein is CASSSGQGSSEQYF.